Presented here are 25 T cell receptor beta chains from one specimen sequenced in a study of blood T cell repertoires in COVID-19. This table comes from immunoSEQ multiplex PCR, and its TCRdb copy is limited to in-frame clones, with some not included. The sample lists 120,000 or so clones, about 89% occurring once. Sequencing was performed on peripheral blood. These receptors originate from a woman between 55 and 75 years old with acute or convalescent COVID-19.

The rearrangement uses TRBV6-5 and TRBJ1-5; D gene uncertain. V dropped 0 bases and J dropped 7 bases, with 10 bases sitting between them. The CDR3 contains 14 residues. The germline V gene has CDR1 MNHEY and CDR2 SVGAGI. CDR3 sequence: CASSYSSRRQPQHF. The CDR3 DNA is TGTGCCAGCAGTTACTCGTCCAGAAGACAGCCCCAGCATTTT.

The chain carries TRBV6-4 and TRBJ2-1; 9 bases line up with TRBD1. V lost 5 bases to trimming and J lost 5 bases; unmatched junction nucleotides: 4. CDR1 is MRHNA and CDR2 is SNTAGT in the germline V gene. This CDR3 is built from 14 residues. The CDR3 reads CASSLGQGNNEQFF. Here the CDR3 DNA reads TGTGCCAGCAGTTTGGGACAGGGAAACAATGAGCAGTTCTTC.

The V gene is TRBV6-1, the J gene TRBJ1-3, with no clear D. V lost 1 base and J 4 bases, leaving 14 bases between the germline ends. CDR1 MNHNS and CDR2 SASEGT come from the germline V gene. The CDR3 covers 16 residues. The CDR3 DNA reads TGTGCCAGCAGTGAAGGTTTAGAGGCCCCGGGAAACACCATATATTTT. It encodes CASSEGLEAPGNTIYF.

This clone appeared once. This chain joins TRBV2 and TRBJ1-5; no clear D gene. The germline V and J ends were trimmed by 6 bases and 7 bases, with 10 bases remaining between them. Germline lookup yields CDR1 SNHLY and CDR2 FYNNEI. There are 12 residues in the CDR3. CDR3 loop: CASSQRGQPQHF. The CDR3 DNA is TGTGCCAGCAGCCAAAGAGGCCAGCCCCAGCATTTT.

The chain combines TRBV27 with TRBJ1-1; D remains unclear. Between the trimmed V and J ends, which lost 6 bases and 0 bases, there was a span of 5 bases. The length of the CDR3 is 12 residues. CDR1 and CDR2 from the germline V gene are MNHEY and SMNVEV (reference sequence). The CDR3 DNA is TGTGCCAGCAGGAGGCTGAACACTGAAGCTTTCTTT. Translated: CASRRLNTEAFF.

The CDR3 DNA follows: TGTGCCAGCAGCCCCGGGGGGGGCGGAACTGAAGCTTTCTTT. This gives the protein CASSPGGGGTEAFF. The chain combines TRBV9 with TRBJ1-1; possible D gene TRBD1, 6 bases. Per germline, CDR1 SGDLS and CDR2 YYNGEE. Trimming took 4 bases from V and 5 from J, leaving 15 bases between them. The CDR3 is made up of 14 amino acids.

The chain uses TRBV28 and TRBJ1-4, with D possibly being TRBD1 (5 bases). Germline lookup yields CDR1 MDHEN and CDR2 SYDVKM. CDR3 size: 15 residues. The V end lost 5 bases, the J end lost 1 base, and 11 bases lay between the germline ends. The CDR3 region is CASSGGVRTNEKLFF. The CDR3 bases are TGTGCCAGCAGTGGGGGGGTAAGAACTAATGAAAAACTGTTTTTT.

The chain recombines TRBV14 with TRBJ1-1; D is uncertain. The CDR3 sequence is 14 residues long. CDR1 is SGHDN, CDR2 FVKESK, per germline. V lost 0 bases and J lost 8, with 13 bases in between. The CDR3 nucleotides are TGTGCCAGCAGCCAAGAGGTTCCCCTATCCGAAGCTTTCTTT. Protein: CASSQEVPLSEAFF.

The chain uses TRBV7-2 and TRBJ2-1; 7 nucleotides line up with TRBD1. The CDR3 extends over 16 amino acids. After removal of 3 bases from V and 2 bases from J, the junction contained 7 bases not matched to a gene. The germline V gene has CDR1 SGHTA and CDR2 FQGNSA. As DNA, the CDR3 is TGTGCCAGCAGCTTGACAGGGACGTCACCCTACAATGAGCAGTTCTTC. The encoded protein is CASSLTGTSPYNEQFF.

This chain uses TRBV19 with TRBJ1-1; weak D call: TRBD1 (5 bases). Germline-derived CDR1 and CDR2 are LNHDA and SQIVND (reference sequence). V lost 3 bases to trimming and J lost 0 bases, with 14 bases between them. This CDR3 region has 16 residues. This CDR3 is CASSIIGGGLNTEAFF. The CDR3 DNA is TGTGCCAGTAGTATTATCGGGGGAGGCCTGAACACTGAAGCTTTCTTT.

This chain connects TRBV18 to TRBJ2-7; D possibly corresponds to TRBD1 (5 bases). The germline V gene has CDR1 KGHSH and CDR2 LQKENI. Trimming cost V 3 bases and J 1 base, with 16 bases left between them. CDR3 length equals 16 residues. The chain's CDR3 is CASSPYPQAGSYEQYV. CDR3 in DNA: TGTGCCAGCTCACCCTACCCTCAGGCAGGGTCCTACGAGCAGTACGTC.

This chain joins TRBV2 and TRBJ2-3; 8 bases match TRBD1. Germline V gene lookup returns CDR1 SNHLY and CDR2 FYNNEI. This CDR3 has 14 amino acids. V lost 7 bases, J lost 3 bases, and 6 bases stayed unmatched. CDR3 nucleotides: TGTGCCAGCATAGGACAGGGTTTGACAGATACGCAGTATTTT. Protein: CASIGQGLTDTQYF.

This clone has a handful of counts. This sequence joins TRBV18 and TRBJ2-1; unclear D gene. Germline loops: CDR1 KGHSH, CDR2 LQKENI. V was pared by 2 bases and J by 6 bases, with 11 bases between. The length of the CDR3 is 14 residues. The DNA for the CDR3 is TGTGCCAGCTCACCAATGGCGGAAGCCAATGAGCAGTTCTTC. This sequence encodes CASSPMAEANEQFF.

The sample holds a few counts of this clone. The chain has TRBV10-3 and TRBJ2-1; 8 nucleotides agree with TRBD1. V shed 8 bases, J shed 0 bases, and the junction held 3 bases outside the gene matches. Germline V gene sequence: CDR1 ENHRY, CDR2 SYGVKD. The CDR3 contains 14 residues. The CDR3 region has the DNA TGTGCCATCTGGACAGGGATCTCCTACAATGAGCAGTTCTTC. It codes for CAIWTGISYNEQFF.

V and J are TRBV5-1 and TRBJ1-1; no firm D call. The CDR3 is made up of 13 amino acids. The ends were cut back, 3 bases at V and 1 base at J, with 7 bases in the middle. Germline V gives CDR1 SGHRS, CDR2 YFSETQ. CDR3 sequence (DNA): TGCGCCAGCAGCTCACCGGGGAACACTGAAGCTTTCTTT. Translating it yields CASSSPGNTEAFF.

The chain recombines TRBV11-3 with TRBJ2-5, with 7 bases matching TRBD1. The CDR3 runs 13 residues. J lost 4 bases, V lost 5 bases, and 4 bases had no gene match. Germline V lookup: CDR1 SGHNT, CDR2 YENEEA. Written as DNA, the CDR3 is TGTGCCAGCAGCCCTCGGGACAGAGAGACCCAGTACTTC. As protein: CASSPRDRETQYF.

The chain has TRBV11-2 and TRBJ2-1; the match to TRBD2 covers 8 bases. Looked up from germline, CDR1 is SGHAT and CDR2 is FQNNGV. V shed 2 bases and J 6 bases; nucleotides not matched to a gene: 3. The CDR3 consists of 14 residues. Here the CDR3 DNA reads TGTGCCAGCAGCTTATCCGGGACTAGCAATGAGCAGTTCTTC. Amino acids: CASSLSGTSNEQFF.

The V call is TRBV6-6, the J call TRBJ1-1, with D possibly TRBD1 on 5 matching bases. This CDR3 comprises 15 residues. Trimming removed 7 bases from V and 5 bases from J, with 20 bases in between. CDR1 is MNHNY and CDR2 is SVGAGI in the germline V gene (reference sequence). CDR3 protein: CASIRRAGLRTEAFF. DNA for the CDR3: TGTGCCAGCATCAGGCGGGCGGGGCTCCGGACTGAAGCTTTCTTT.

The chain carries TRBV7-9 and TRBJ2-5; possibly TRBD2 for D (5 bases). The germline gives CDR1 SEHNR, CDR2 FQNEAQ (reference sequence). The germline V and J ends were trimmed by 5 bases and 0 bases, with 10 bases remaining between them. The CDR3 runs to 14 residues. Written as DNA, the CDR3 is TGTGCCAGCAGCAACGGGGTGTACCAAGAGACCCAGTACTTC. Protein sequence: CASSNGVYQETQYF.

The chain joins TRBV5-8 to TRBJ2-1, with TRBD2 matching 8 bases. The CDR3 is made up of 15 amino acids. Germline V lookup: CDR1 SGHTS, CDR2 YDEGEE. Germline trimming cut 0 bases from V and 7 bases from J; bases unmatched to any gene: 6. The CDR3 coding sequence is TGTGCCAGCAGCTTGGTCGGGAGGGCCGGAAATGAGCAGTTCTTC. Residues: CASSLVGRAGNEQFF.

In DNA, the CDR3 is TGTGCCAGCAGTTACGAATCGGACACGAGCCCCGGGGAGCTGTTTTTT. This codes for CASSYESDTSPGELFF. This chain connects TRBV6-5 to TRBJ2-2, with a possible D match to TRBD1 (5 bases). V was clipped by 2 bases and J by 6 bases, with 16 bases between them. CDR1 is MNHEY and CDR2 is SVGAGI in the germline V gene. The CDR3 sequence is 16 residues long.

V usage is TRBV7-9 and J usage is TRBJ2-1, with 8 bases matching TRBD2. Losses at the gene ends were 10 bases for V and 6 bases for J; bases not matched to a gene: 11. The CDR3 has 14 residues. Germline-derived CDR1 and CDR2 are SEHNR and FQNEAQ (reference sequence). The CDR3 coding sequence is TGTGCCAACGCCCCGAGCGGGAGTATCAATGAGCAGTTCTTC. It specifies CANAPSGSINEQFF. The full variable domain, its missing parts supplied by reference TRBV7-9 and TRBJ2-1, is DTGVSQNPRHKITKRGQNVTFRCDPISEHNRLYWYRQTLGQGPEFLTYFQNEAQLEKSRLLSDRFSAERPKGSFSTLEIQRTEQGDSAMYLCANAPSGSINEQFFGPGTRLTVL.

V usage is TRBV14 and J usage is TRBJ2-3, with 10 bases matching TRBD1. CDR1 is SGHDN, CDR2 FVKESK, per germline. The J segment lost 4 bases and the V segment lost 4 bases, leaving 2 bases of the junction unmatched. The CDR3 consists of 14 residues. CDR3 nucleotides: TGTGCCAGCAGCCTGACAGGGGGCGCAGATACGCAGTATTTT. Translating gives CASSLTGGADTQYF.

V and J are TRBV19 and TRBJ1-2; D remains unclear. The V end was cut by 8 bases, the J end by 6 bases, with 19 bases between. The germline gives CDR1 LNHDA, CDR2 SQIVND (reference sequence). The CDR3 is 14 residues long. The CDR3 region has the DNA TGTGCCAGTCTCCCGAATCGGGGTTATCATGGCTACACCTTC. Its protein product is CASLPNRGYHGYTF.

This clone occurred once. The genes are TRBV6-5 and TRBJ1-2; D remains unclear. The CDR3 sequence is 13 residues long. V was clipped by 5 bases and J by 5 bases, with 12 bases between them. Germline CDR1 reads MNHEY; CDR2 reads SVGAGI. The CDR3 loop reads CASSRQITYGYTF. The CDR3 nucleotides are TGTGCCAGCAGTCGTCAAATTACTTATGGCTACACCTTC.